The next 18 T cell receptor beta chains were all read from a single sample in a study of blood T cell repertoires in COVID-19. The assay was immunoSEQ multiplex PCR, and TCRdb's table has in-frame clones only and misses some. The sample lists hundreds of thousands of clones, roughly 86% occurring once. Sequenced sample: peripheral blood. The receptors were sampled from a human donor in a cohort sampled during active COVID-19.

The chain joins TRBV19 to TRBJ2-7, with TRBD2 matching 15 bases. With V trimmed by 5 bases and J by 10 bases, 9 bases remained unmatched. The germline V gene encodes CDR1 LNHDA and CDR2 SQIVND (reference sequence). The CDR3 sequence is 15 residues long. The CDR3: CASSLAGTSGGKQYF. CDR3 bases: TGTGCCAGTAGTCTCGCAGGGACTAGCGGGGGGAAACAGTACTTC. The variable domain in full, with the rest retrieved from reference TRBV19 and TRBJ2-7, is DGGITQSPKYLFRKEGQNVTLSCEQNLNHDAMYWYRQDPGQGLRLIYYSQIVNDFQKGDIAEGYSVSREKKESFPLTVTSAQKNPTAFYLCASSLAGTSGGKQYFGPGTRLTVT.

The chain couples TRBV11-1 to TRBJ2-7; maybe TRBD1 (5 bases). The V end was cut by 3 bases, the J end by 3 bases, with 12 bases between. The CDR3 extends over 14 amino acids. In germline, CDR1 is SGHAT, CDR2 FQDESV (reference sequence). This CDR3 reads CASSLETEDYEQYF. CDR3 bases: TGTGCCAGCAGCTTGGAGACAGAGGACTACGAGCAGTACTTC.

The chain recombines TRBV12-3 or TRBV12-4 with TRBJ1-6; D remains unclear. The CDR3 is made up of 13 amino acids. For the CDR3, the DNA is TGTGGTTCATCAGACTCCTATAATTCACCCCTCCACTTT. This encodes CGSSDSYNSPLHF.

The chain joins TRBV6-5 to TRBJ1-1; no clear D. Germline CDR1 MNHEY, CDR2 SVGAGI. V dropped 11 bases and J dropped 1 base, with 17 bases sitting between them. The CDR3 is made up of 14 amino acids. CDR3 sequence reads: CASNTHPANTEAFF. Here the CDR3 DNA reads TGTGCCTCCAACACCCACCCTGCGAACACTGAAGCTTTCTTT.

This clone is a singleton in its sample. CDR3 nucleotide sequence: TGTGCCAGTAGTGGAGCAGCTGACTCCTACGAGCAGTACTTC. Residues: CASSGAADSYEQYF. This chain joins TRBV19 and TRBJ2-7; D remains ambiguous. Trimming removed 5 bases from V and 0 bases from J, with 11 bases in between. Germline V gene lookup returns CDR1 LNHDA and CDR2 SQIVND (reference sequence). The CDR3 has 14 amino acids.

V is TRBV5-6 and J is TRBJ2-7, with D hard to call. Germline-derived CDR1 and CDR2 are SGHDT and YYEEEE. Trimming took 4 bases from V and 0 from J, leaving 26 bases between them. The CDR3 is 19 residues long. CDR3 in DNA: TGTGCCAGCAGCCTACTATTGGAGCAAGCACGGATTGGCTCCTACGAGCAGTACTTC. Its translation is CASSLLLEQARIGSYEQYF.

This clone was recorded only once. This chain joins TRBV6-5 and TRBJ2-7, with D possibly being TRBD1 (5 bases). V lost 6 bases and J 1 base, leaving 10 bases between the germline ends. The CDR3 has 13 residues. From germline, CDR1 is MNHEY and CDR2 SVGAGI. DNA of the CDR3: TGTGCCAGCAGCCCCGACAGATCCTACGAGCAGTACTTC. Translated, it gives CASSPDRSYEQYF.

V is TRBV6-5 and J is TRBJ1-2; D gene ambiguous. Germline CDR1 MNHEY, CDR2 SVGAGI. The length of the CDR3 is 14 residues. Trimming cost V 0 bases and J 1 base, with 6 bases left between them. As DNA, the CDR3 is TGTGCCAGCAGTTACTCGGCCAGTAACTATGGCTACACCTTC. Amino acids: CASSYSASNYGYTF.

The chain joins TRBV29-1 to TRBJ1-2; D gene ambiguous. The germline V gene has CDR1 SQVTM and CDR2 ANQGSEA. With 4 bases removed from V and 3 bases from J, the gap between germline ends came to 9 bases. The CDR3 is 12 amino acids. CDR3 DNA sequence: TGCAGCGTTGGACCCGGGGACTATGGCTACACCTTC. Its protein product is CSVGPGDYGYTF.

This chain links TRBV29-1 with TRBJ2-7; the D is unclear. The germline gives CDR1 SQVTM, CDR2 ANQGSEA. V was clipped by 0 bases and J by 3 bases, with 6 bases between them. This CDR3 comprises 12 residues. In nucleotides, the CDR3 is TGCAGCGTTGAAGATCGACACTACGAGCAGTACTTC. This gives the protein CSVEDRHYEQYF.

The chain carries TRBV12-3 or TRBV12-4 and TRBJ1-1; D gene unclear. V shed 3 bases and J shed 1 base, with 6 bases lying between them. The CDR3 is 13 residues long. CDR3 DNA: TGTGCCAGCAGTTTTAAATCGAACACTGAAGCTTTCTTT. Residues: CASSFKSNTEAFF.

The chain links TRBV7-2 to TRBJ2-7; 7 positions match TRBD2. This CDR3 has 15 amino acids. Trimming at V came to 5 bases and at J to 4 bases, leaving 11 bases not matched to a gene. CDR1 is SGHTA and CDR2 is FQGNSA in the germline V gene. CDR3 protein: CASSTTRGGAYEQYF. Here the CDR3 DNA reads TGTGCCAGCAGCACAACTAGGGGAGGGGCATACGAGCAGTACTTC.

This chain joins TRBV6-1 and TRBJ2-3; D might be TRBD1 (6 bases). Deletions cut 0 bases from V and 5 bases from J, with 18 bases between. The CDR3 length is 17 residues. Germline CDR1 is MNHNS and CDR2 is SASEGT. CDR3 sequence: CASSEAWNREGGDTQYF. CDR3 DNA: TGTGCCAGCAGTGAAGCGTGGAACAGGGAAGGAGGAGATACGCAGTATTTT.

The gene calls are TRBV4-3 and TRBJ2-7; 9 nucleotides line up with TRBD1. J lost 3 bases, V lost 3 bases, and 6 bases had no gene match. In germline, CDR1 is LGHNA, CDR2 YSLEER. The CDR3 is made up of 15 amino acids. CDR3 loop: CASSQGGTGRYEQYF. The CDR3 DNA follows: TGCGCCAGCAGCCAGGGGGGGACAGGGCGCTACGAGCAGTACTTC.

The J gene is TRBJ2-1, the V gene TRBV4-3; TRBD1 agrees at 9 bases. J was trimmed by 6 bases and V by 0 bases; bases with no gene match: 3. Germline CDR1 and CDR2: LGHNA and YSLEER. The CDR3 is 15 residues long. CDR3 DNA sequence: TGCGCCAGCAGCCAAGATGGGGGACAGGGCAATGAGCAGTTCTTC. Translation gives CASSQDGGQGNEQFF.

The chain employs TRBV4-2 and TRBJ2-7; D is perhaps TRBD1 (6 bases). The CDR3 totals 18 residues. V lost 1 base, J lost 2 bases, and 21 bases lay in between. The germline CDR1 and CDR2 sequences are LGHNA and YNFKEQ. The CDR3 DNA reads TGTGCCAGCAGCCAAGTAACCCGCCAAAGGGGGTTGACCTACGAGCAGTACTTC. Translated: CASSQVTRQRGLTYEQYF.

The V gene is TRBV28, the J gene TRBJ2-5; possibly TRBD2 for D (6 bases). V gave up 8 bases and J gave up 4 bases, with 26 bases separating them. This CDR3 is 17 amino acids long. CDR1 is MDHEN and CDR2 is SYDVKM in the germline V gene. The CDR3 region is CASGTPSAVAEAETQYF. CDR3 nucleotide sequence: TGTGCCAGCGGTACACCTTCGGCTGTAGCGGAAGCAGAGACCCAGTACTTC.

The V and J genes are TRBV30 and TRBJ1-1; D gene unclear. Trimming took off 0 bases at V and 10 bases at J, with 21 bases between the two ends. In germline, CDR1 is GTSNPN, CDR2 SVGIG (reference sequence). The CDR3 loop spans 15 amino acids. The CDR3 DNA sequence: TGTGCCTGGAGTGTACCTGTGCTACCGGGCCGGGGAGCTTTCTTT. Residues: CAWSVPVLPGRGAFF. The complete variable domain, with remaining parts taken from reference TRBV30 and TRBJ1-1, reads SQTIHQWPATLVQPVGSPLSLECTVEGTSNPNLYWYRQAAGRGLQLLFYSVGIGQISSEVPQNLSASRPQDRQFILSSKKLLLSDSGFYLCAWSVPVLPGRGAFFGQGTRLTVV.